The 10 T cell receptor beta chains in this list originate from one sample, sequenced in a study of T cell responses to AZD1222 COVID-19 vaccine. Using immunoSEQ multiplex PCR, the repertoire was profiled, and TCRdb retains in-frame clones only, with some absent. The table shows roughly 120,000 clones, with about 88% occurring only once. Material: peripheral blood, obtained on day 0 of AZD1222 vaccination. All receptors come from an adult in good health.

The chain has TRBV30 and TRBJ2-5, with 8 bases that match TRBD2. The CDR3 is 13 amino acids. V was pared by 8 bases and J by 0 bases, with 5 bases of the junction left unmatched. CDR1 GTSNPN and CDR2 SVGIG come from the germline V gene (reference sequence). CDR3 sequence (DNA): TGTGCCGGTAGCGGGGTATACCAAGAGACCCAGTACTTC. Its protein is CAGSGVYQETQYF.

The V call is TRBV19, the J call TRBJ1-5; unclear D gene. Germline CDR1 and CDR2: LNHDA and SQIVND (reference sequence). V gave up 1 base and J gave up 5 bases, with 9 bases separating them. CDR3 length equals 14 residues. The CDR3 nucleotides read TGTGCCAGTAGTATAGCGCAGCCCTATCAGCCCCAGCATTTT. It yields the protein CASSIAQPYQPQHF.

The genes are TRBV2 and TRBJ1-1, with unresolved D. With 4 bases removed from V and 4 bases from J, the gap between germline ends came to 13 bases. Germline values: CDR1 SNHLY, CDR2 FYNNEI. The CDR3 is made up of 14 amino acids. CDR3 nucleotides: TGTGCCAGCAGTGTCAAGGGTAGAGGCACTGAAGCTTTCTTT. This sequence encodes CASSVKGRGTEAFF.

V usage is TRBV20-1 and J usage is TRBJ1-2, with D perhaps TRBD1 (5 bases). CDR1 and CDR2 from the germline V gene are DFQATT and SNEGSKA (reference sequence). The CDR3 has 11 amino acids. Trimming removed 4 bases at V and 5 bases at J, with 8 bases between. The CDR3 spells CSATGGYGYTF. For the CDR3, the DNA is TGCAGTGCTACGGGGGGGTATGGCTACACCTTC.

The V and J genes are TRBV19 and TRBJ2-1; TRBD2 matches at 10 bases. V lost 0 bases to trimming and J lost 7 bases; unmatched junction nucleotides: 9. Germline assignment: CDR1 LNHDA and CDR2 SQIVND (reference sequence). This CDR3 contains 17 residues. The CDR3 bases are TGTGCCAGTAGTATAGATCTAGCGGGGGTGGGGTGGAATGAGCAGTTCTTC. Encoded protein: CASSIDLAGVGWNEQFF.

The chain recombines TRBV28 with TRBJ1-1; perhaps TRBD1 as D (5 bases). The CDR3 length is 13 residues. Germline-derived CDR1 and CDR2 are MDHEN and SYDVKM. Trimming took 7 bases from V and 4 from J, leaving 13 bases between them. CDR3 in DNA: TGTGCCAGCAAACAGGAGGTTCGCACTGAAGCTTTCTTT. Its translation is CASKQEVRTEAFF.

The chain recombines TRBV2 with TRBJ2-1; no reliable D call. The CDR3 is made up of 14 amino acids. V was clipped by 4 bases and J by 5 bases, with 12 bases between them. In germline, CDR1 is SNHLY, CDR2 FYNNEI. The CDR3 bases are TGTGCCAGCAGTGCTTCCGCAGACCACAATGAGCAGTTCTTC. Translated: CASSASADHNEQFF.

CDR3 in DNA: TGTGCCAGCAGTTTACGGAGCGGGAGCGGATACGAGCAGTACTTC. It yields the protein CASSLRSGSGYEQYF. This rearrangement joins TRBV27 to TRBJ2-7; 8 bases map to TRBD2. Trimming removed 2 bases from V and 4 bases from J; junction bases left unmatched: 7. The CDR3 contains 15 residues. Germline CDR1 and CDR2: MNHEY and SMNVEV (reference sequence).

This rearrangement joins TRBV25-1 to TRBJ1-6; a possible D gene is TRBD1 (5 bases). Trimming took off 6 bases at V and 10 bases at J, with 19 bases between the two ends. The CDR3 is 15 residues long. Germline V gene sequence: CDR1 MGHDK, CDR2 SYGVNS. The CDR3 DNA is TGTGCCAGCAGCCCGACCGGGGCGAGGAAATCACCCCTCCACTTT. This sequence encodes CASSPTGARKSPLHF.

The CDR3 DNA sequence: TGTGCCAGCAGACGGTACAAACAAGAGACCCAGTACTTC. Translation gives CASRRYKQETQYF. The chain uses TRBV27 and TRBJ2-5; D unclear. Germline assignment: CDR1 MNHEY and CDR2 SMNVEV (reference sequence). The CDR3 is made up of 13 amino acids. V lost 6 bases, J lost 2 bases, and 10 bases lay in between.